This record concerns one T cell receptor (beta chain) sequence. The antigen remains unidentified. Clones were read by immunoSEQ multiplex PCR, and TCRdb kept only the in-frame ones, dropping some. The sample records about 120,000 clones, roughly 74% being singletons. The sample belongs to a study of radiotherapy plus CTLA-4 blockade in lung cancer. Study context: Objective response rate was 18%; disease control rate, around 33%. Study-level findings and limits: Response, reportedly, was best predicted by interferon-beta along with early blood T cell clone dynamics.

This sequence was found in a human donor with non-small cell lung cancer who had a partial response to radiotherapy plus ipilimumab. The source material was peripheral blood, sampled from a patient treated with radiotherapy plus ipilimumab.

The CDR3 DNA is TGTGCCACCAGGACTTTCTACAATGAGCAGTTCTTC. It is translated as CATRTFYNEQFF. This chain links TRBV19 with TRBJ2-1; maybe TRBD2 (5 bases). The CDR3 loop spans 12 amino acids. V lost 10 bases and J 3 bases, leaving 10 bases between the germline ends. Germline lookup yields CDR1 LNHDA and CDR2 SQIVND (reference sequence). The full variable domain, rest sourced from reference TRBV19 and TRBJ2-1, is DGGITQSPKYLFRKEGQNVTLSCEQNLNHDAMYWYRQDPGQGLRLIYYSQIVNDFQKGDIAEGYSVSREKKESFPLTVTSAQKNPTAFYLCATRTFYNEQFFGPGTRLTVL.